The T cell receptor (beta chain) under discussion was sequenced for a study of cytomegalovirus exposure and HLA in healthy donors. PCR amplification relied on 60 Vbeta primers (plus 13 Jbeta primers). TCRdb's copy holds only in-frame clones and misses some; the assay was immunoSEQ multiplex PCR. The table has around 150,000 clones, more than 65% seen once. The CDR3 runs 15 residues. CDR1 and CDR2 (germline): SGHDT, YYEEEE. The V end lost 2 bases, the J end lost 0 bases, and 9 bases lay between the germline ends. The source material was PBMCs. The V gene is TRBV5-6, the J gene TRBJ1-5, with D uncertain. The receptor was derived from a man between 25 and 39 years old in good health and CMV-seropositive. CDR3 in amino acids: CASSFSPYSNQPQHF. Here the CDR3 DNA reads TGTGCCAGCAGCTTTTCTCCTTATAGCAATCAGCCCCAGCATTTT.